This T cell receptor beta chain came from a study of long-term antiretroviral therapy in people with HIV. Study findings and constraints: Pre-ART expanded clones dominated the repertoire at every time point.

The CDR3 extends over 17 amino acids. The germline CDR1 and CDR2 sequences are SGHTA and FQGNSA. Unmatched junction bases numbered 7, after V lost 5 bases and J lost 1 base. The study drew at least one pre-ART and at least two post-ART PBMC samples from every donor. Cryopreserved PBMC numbered 1-10 million per sample before DNA extraction. Running of the v3.0 immunoSEQ assay took place at survey level. Assay: immunoSEQ multiplex PCR; the TCRdb copy retains only in-frame clones and omits some. Of 25,000 to 30,000 clones listed, around four fifths are singletons. To note about this clone: Its antigen remains unidentified.

This TCR derives from a man in his forties or fifties with HIV. The V and J genes are TRBV7-2 and TRBJ2-1; 11 nucleotides agree with TRBD2. This specimen consisted of unsorted PBMCs, obtained 2.9 years after starting antiretroviral therapy. CDR3 region: CASSTTSGGGSYNEQFF. Written as DNA, the CDR3 is TGTGCCAGCAGCACCACTAGCGGGGGAGGGTCCTACAATGAGCAGTTCTTC.